The 12 T cell receptor beta chains below all came from one sample that was sequenced in a study of T-cell memory formation after mild COVID-19. MiXCR, run by TCRdb on the 5' RACE reads, gives a single entry per CDR3 protein. Seen here are under 200,000 distinct CDR3 sequences, roughly 12% observed once, and the top ten hold more than 3.5%. Input material: PBMCs or a T cell subset sorted from them (not recorded which). These receptors all come from a man between 18 and 35 years old who had mild COVID-19 (a few samples of this study predate the infection). Cell type and time point are not known.

There are a few counts of this clonotype. The chain carries TRBV7-9 and TRBJ1-2; D is unresolved. This CDR3 has 16 amino acids. The germline V gene has CDR1 SEHNR and CDR2 FQNEAQ (reference sequence). With 1 base removed from V and 6 bases from J, the gap between germline ends came to 18 bases. The CDR3 nucleotides read TGTGCCAGCAGCTTAGGAGCCGGGAGGGCCCGCGATGGCTACACCTTC. Translated, it gives CASSLGAGRARDGYTF. Combining the CDR3 with reference TRBV7-9 and TRBJ1-2 gives the whole variable domain DTGVSQNPRHKITKRGQNVTFRCDPISEHNRLYWYRQTLGQGPEFLTYFQNEAQLEKSRLLSDRFSAERPKGSFSTLEIQRTEQGDSAMYLCASSLGAGRARDGYTFGSGTRLTVV.

This clonotype was detected ten times or more. V gene TRBV6-5 combines with J gene TRBJ2-1, with TRBD1 matching 8 bases. V gave up 2 bases and J gave up 7 bases; unmatched junction bases: 7. Per the germline V gene, CDR1 is MNHEY and CDR2 is SVGAGI. This CDR3 spans 15 amino acids. CDR3 sequence: CASSYAWTGTNEQFF. In DNA, the CDR3 is TGTGCCAGCAGTTACGCTTGGACAGGGACTAATGAGCAGTTCTTC.

There are a few counts of this clonotype. The genes are TRBV30 and TRBJ1-6; a possible D gene is TRBD1 (5 bases). V was trimmed by 8 bases and J by 0 bases, leaving 14 bases between them. CDR3 length: 15 residues. The germline V gene encodes CDR1 GTSNPN and CDR2 SVGIG (reference sequence). The CDR3 region is CASRGGSSYNSPLHF. CDR3 bases: TGTGCCAGTCGGGGGGGAAGCTCCTATAATTCACCCCTCCACTTT.

This chain links TRBV20-1 with TRBJ1-1, with D tentatively TRBD1 (5 bases). The CDR3 contains 13 residues. V lost 4 bases and J 5 bases, leaving 14 bases between the germline ends. Germline CDR1 and CDR2: DFQATT and SNEGSKA (reference sequence). The CDR3 spells CSANRRGGTEAFF. In DNA, the CDR3 is TGCAGTGCTAACAGGCGCGGGGGGACTGAAGCTTTCTTT.

Here the CDR3 DNA reads TGTGCCAGTCTCCCTCGGGGCGCACAGTCGAACACCGGGGAGCTGTTTTTT. This codes for CASLPRGAQSNTGELFF. V usage is TRBV2 and J usage is TRBJ2-2; either TRBD1 or TRBD2 may supply D (5 bases each). Germline loops: CDR1 SNHLY, CDR2 FYNNEI. This CDR3 has 17 amino acids. V lost 9 bases, J lost 0 bases, and 20 bases lay in between.

About this clonotype: One end of the junction does not line up with germline, which may come from a read error. This rearrangement joins TRBV9 to TRBJ2-3; D is ambiguous. CDR3 length equals 11 residues. Germline loops: CDR1 SGDLS, CDR2 YYNGEE. CDR3: CASSTADRQYF. The DNA of the CDR3 is TGTGCCAGCAGCACAGCAGATAGGCAGTATTTT.

This clonotype showed up many times. V usage is TRBV4-1 and J usage is TRBJ2-7, with D perhaps matching TRBD2 (7 bases). The V and J ends lost 8 bases and 3 bases respectively, with 20 bases between them. The CDR3 sequence is 15 residues long. CDR1 is MGHRA and CDR2 is YSYEKL in the germline V gene. The DNA for the CDR3 is TGCGCCAGCCGAAGGGGGGGGCCGATACTCTACGAGCAGTACGTC. It specifies CASRRGGPILYEQYV.

This clonotype was counted between two and nine times. This rearrangement joins TRBV4-2 to TRBJ1-1; a weak D match, TRBD1 (6 bases). The germline gives CDR1 LGHNA, CDR2 YNFKEQ. V lost 3 bases, J lost 1 base, and 15 bases lay in between. The CDR3 is 16 amino acids. In nucleotides, the CDR3 is TGTGCCAGCAGCCATGGAGGACAGACCCGGAACACTGAAGCTTTCTTT. Amino acids: CASSHGGQTRNTEAFF.

There are a few counts of this clonotype. The gene calls are TRBV20-1 and TRBJ2-3; D is perhaps TRBD2 (5 bases). The ends were cut back, 6 bases at V and 5 bases at J, with 12 bases in the middle. Germline lookup yields CDR1 DFQATT and CDR2 SNEGSKA (reference sequence). The CDR3 extends over 12 amino acids. CDR3 sequence reads: CSAREGGDTQYF. CDR3 DNA: TGCAGTGCGCGCGAGGGTGGAGATACGCAGTATTTT.

This clonotype was counted a few times. V and J are TRBV20-1 and TRBJ2-1; 8 bases align to TRBD2. The V and J ends lost 0 bases and 4 bases, in that order; junction bases with no gene match: 8. Per the germline V gene, CDR1 is DFQATT and CDR2 is SNEGSKA (reference sequence). CDR3 length equals 16 residues. The CDR3 is CSARDAIAGYYNEQFF. CDR3 coding DNA: TGCAGTGCTAGAGATGCCATAGCGGGATATTACAATGAGCAGTTCTTC.

CDR3 sequence (DNA): TGTGCCAGCAGTTCACCCCTCGGGAGGGTCAGTGAAGCTTTCTTT. Its protein product is CASSSPLGRVSEAFF. V is TRBV6-6 and J is TRBJ1-1; D remains ambiguous. The CDR3 runs 15 residues. Germline-derived CDR1 and CDR2 are MNHNY and SVGAGI (reference sequence). V dropped 4 bases and J dropped 7 bases, with 19 bases sitting between them.

This clonotype was seen more than once but under ten times. V usage is TRBV20-1 and J usage is TRBJ2-3, with 14 bases matching TRBD2. This CDR3 region has 15 residues. V gave up 4 bases and J gave up 4 bases; unmatched junction bases: 4. Germline CDR1 DFQATT, CDR2 SNEGSKA (reference sequence). As DNA, the CDR3 is TGCAGTGCTACCGGGACTAGCGGGGGTTCAGATACGCAGTATTTT. This sequence encodes CSATGTSGGSDTQYF.